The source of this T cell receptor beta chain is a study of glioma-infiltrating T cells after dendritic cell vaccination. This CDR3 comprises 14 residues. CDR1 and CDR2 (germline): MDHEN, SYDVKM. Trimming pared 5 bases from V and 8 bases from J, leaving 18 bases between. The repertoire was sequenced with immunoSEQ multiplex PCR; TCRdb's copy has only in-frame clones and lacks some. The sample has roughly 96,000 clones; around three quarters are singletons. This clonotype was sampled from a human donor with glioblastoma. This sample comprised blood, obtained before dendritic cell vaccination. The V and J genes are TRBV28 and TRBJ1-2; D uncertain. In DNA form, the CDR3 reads TGTGCCAGCAGTCCGCTGATACACCCGGGGGGCTACACCTTC. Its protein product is CASSPLIHPGGYTF.